The subject of this entry is one T cell receptor beta chain. Sequenced by immunoSEQ multiplex PCR; TCRdb stores in-frame clones only, minus some. This sample has 700,000 to 750,000 clones, with 70% to 90% found just once. These data are taken from a study of shared T cell receptors in the human thymus. The V and J ends lost 2 bases and 4 bases respectively, with 24 bases between them. Per the germline V gene, CDR1 is MDHEN and CDR2 is SYDVKM. This CDR3 spans 19 amino acids. This sample was shared with a second study, whose subject was human thymus T cells. In that study: Healthy Finnish infants undergoing corrective surgery for congenital heart defects were the donors. Resected material from corrective heart surgery provided the thymus tissue analysed. Repertoires from thymus and blood appeared to show biased V and J gene usage.

This clonotype was sampled from a girl less than two years old with a congenital heart defect. This sequence joins TRBV28 and TRBJ2-1, with D maybe TRBD2 (5 bases). The sequenced sample was thymocytes. CDR3 in DNA: TGTGCCAGCAGTTTACCTCGTAGCGCGGGTTCCCTCACGTACAATGAGCAGTTCTTC. Its protein product is CASSLPRSAGSLTYNEQFF.